These 22 T cell receptor beta chains originate from one sample sequenced in a study of identical twins' blood T cells. TCRdb re-called the 5' RACE reads with MiXCR, one entry per CDR3 protein. The sample yields 350,000 to 450,000 distinct CDR3 sequences, 25% to 35% seen once. Sequenced input: PBMCs. Receptors originate from a woman aged 18 to 49 in good health.

Note on this clonotype: This clone may be a read error of a much larger clone one base away. This rearrangement joins TRBV24-1 to TRBJ2-3; 9 bases line up with TRBD2. In germline, CDR1 is KGHDR, CDR2 SFDVKD. Losses at the gene ends were 3 bases for V and 0 bases for J; bases not matched to a gene: 0. The CDR3 has 15 residues. As DNA, the CDR3 is TGTGCCACCAGTGATACTAGCGGGAGCACAGATACGCAGTATTTT. Residues: CATSDTSGSTDTQYF.

This clonotype was detected only once. Given a much more abundant clone one base away, this may be a read error. V and J are TRBV20-1 and TRBJ2-3; D unresolved. The J call may be incorrect, as the DNA end agrees better with TRBJ1-5. This CDR3 contains 13 residues. Germline CDR1 DFQATT, CDR2 SNEGSKA (reference sequence). CDR3 bases: TGCAGTGCCAATCGGGTAGGCGCAGATACGCAGCATTTT. It yields the protein CSANRVGADTQHF.

The rearrangement links TRBV20-1 to TRBJ2-7, with 9 bases that match TRBD2. J lost 2 bases, V lost 4 bases, and 6 bases had no gene match. CDR1 DFQATT and CDR2 SNEGSKA come from the germline V gene (reference sequence). The CDR3 extends over 14 amino acids. The CDR3: CSATLAGVTYEQYF. CDR3 nucleotide sequence: TGCAGTGCTACCTTAGCGGGGGTTACCTACGAGCAGTACTTC.

In this sample, this clonotype turned up many times. The chain combines TRBV12-3 or TRBV12-4 with TRBJ1-3, with D hard to call. This CDR3 comprises 11 residues. Trimming took off 6 bases at V and 8 bases at J, with 8 bases between the two ends. CDR3 protein: CASRDRDTIYF. The CDR3 DNA follows: TGTGCCAGCAGAGACCGGGACACCATATATTTT.

The genes are TRBV5-1 and TRBJ1-3; a possible D gene is TRBD1 (5 bases). V was trimmed by 3 bases and J by 3 bases, leaving 13 bases between them. The length of the CDR3 is 15 residues. Germline CDR1 and CDR2: SGHRS and YFSETQ. The CDR3 protein is CASSSSVGGGNTIYF. The CDR3 DNA reads TGCGCCAGCAGCTCCTCCGTTGGGGGTGGAAACACCATATATTTT.

A word on this clonotype: This clone may be a read error of a much larger clone one base away. The chain couples TRBV29-1 to TRBJ1-3; D is unresolved. The CDR3 extends over 14 amino acids. V dropped 7 bases and J dropped 4 bases, with 17 bases sitting between them. The germline CDR1 and CDR2 sequences are SQVTM and ANQGSEA. Here the CDR3 reads CSALPAWLGNTIYF. DNA for the CDR3: TGCAGCGCCCTACCGGCATGGTTGGGAAACACCATATATTTT.

As for this clonotype: One base away lies a much larger clone, so this may be a sequencing read error. CDR3 region: CSVKTSGRVYEQFF. The CDR3 DNA reads as TGCAGTGTCAAGACTAGCGGGAGGGTCTATGAGCAGTTCTTC. The rearrangement links TRBV20-1 to TRBJ2-1, with 14 bases aligning to TRBD2. Germline CDR1 reads DFQATT; CDR2 reads SNEGSKA (reference sequence). J lost 8 bases, V lost 7 bases, and 7 bases had no gene match. The CDR3 runs to 14 residues.

This chain links TRBV20-1 with TRBJ2-3; D remains unclear. This CDR3 is built from 13 residues. In germline, CDR1 is DFQATT, CDR2 SNEGSKA (reference sequence). The V and J ends lost 5 bases and 6 bases respectively, with 15 bases between them. The CDR3 coding sequence is TGCAGTGCTGAAAGCCCTAAAGAGGATACGCAGTATTTT. This sequence encodes CSAESPKEDTQYF.

The table lists this clonotype with a few counts. The rearrangement uses TRBV3-1 and TRBJ1-3; TRBD1 matches at 9 bases. Trimming took 4 bases from V and 2 from J; bases not matched to a gene: 3. The length of the CDR3 is 15 residues. Germline V gene sequence: CDR1 LGHDT, CDR2 YNNKEL (reference sequence). CDR3 DNA sequence: TGTGCCAGCAGCCTTGGGACAGGGACTGGAAACACCATATATTTT. It translates to CASSLGTGTGNTIYF.

This clonotype was detected ten times or more. One end of the junction fails to match germline, which may point to a read error. The rearrangement joins TRBV6-5 to TRBJ1-1; 7 bases map to TRBD1. CDR1 MNHEY and CDR2 SVGAGI come from the germline V gene. This CDR3 has 13 amino acids. The CDR3 spells CASSLTGDTEAFF. The CDR3 coding sequence is TGCGCCAGCAGCTTAACAGGGGACACTGAAGCTTTCTTT.

This clonotype was seen once. Being one base from a much bigger clone, this may be a read error. This rearrangement joins TRBV5-1 to TRBJ1-5, with unresolved D. There are 14 residues in the CDR3. Germline V gene sequence: CDR1 SGHRS, CDR2 YFSETQ. The CDR3 spells CASGFWTEDQPQHF. The CDR3 nucleotides read TGCGCCAGCGGCTTTTGGACGGAGGATCAGCCCCAGCATTTT.

The chain links TRBV12-3 or TRBV12-4 to TRBJ2-2; no definite D call. This CDR3 region has 11 residues. Between the trimmed V and J ends, which lost 6 bases and 8 bases, there was a span of 7 bases. CDR3: CASSPRGELFF. In DNA form, the CDR3 reads TGTGCCAGCAGCCCCAGGGGGGAGCTGTTTTTT.

In this sample, this clonotype turned up a few times. The J gene is TRBJ2-7, the V gene TRBV20-1, with TRBD1 identical over 7 bases. Germline V CDR1 and CDR2: DFQATT, SNEGSKA (reference sequence). Trimming took 1 base from V and 5 from J; bases not matched to a gene: 5. This CDR3 is 13 amino acids long. The chain's CDR3 is CSARGDRDHEQYF. For the CDR3, the DNA is TGCAGTGCTAGAGGCGACAGGGACCACGAGCAGTACTTC.

This clonotype was found many times. The chain is built from TRBV5-4 and TRBJ2-5; no clear D. The CDR3 is made up of 14 amino acids. CDR1 and CDR2 (germline): SGHNT, YYREEE (reference sequence). Trimming removed 4 bases at V and 2 bases at J, with 12 bases between. CDR3 protein: CASSEDGGQETQYF. The CDR3, as DNA: TGTGCCAGCAGCGAGGACGGTGGTCAAGAGACCCAGTACTTC.

To note about this clonotype: This could be a read error, since a much larger clone is one nucleotide away. The genes are TRBV10-2 and TRBJ1-5; D is unclear. The germline V and J ends were trimmed by 6 bases and 10 bases, with 13 bases remaining between them. The CDR3 sequence is 12 residues long. Germline-derived CDR1 and CDR2 are WSHSY and SAAADI. The CDR3 sequence: CASSGFGHPQHF. CDR3 sequence (DNA): TGCGCCAGCAGCGGGTTTGGTCATCCCCAGCATTTT.

This clonotype was recorded a few times. V gene TRBV5-1 combines with J gene TRBJ1-6; 9 bases are a match to TRBD1. CDR3 length: 15 amino acids. The trim removed 4 bases at V and 9 bases at J, leaving 8 bases unmatched. Germline lookup yields CDR1 SGHRS and CDR2 YFSETQ. The CDR3 region is CASSPVPGQGSPLHF. Here the CDR3 DNA reads TGCGCCAGCAGCCCCGTCCCGGGACAGGGTTCACCCCTCCACTTT.

The V gene is TRBV7-9, the J gene TRBJ1-2; no clear D gene. The germline V and J ends were trimmed by 7 bases and 1 base, with 10 bases remaining between them. The CDR3 runs to 13 residues. Germline V gene data show CDR1 as SEHNR and CDR2 as FQNEAQ (reference sequence). CDR3 in amino acids: CASTPPNNYGYTF. CDR3 DNA: TGTGCCAGCACCCCCCCGAATAACTATGGCTACACCTTC. Combining the CDR3 with reference TRBV7-9 and TRBJ1-2 gives the whole variable domain DTGVSQNPRHKITKRGQNVTFRCDPISEHNRLYWYRQTLGQGPEFLTYFQNEAQLEKSRLLSDRFSAERPKGSFSTLEIQRTEQGDSAMYLCASTPPNNYGYTFGSGTRLTVV.

In its sample, this clonotype was seen a few times. The chain combines TRBV5-1 with TRBJ2-1; 12 nucleotides align to TRBD2. Germline assignment: CDR1 SGHRS and CDR2 YFSETQ. J lost 5 bases, V lost 6 bases, and 3 bases had no gene match. The CDR3 extends over 14 amino acids. CDR3 in amino acids: CASTRLAGDNEQFF. The CDR3 DNA reads TGCGCCAGCACCAGACTAGCGGGAGACAATGAGCAGTTCTTC.

The chain combines TRBV2 with TRBJ1-2; 10 positions match TRBD1. Germline lookup yields CDR1 SNHLY and CDR2 FYNNEI. The CDR3 is 15 amino acids. The ends lost 4 bases at V and 2 bases at J; junction bases unmatched: 4. In DNA form, the CDR3 reads TGTGCCAGCAGTGGTTCGACAGGGGGCAACTATGGCTACACCTTC. Translation: CASSGSTGGNYGYTF.

This clonotype has a handful of counts. The V and J genes are TRBV5-6 and TRBJ1-1, with D unclear. Germline V gene lookup returns CDR1 SGHDT and CDR2 YYEEEE. With 2 bases removed from V and 1 base from J, the gap between germline ends came to 12 bases. The CDR3 spans 15 residues. CDR3 protein: CASSFYGVGNTEAFF. CDR3 nucleotides: TGTGCCAGCAGCTTTTACGGGGTTGGGAACACTGAAGCTTTCTTT.

On this clonotype itself: One end of the junction fails to match germline, which may point to a read error. CDR3 sequence (DNA): TGTGCCAGCAGTTCTAGCGTGTTTCAGCTCCAGCATTTT. This encodes CASSSSVFQLQHF. The V gene is TRBV3-1, the J gene TRBJ1-5; D call uncertain. Germline-derived CDR1 and CDR2 are LGHDT and YNNKEL (reference sequence). This CDR3 contains 13 residues.

This clonotype was observed many times. This chain joins TRBV12-3 or TRBV12-4 and TRBJ1-5; D gene unclear. The CDR3 is made up of 16 amino acids. The V and J ends lost 5 bases and 0 bases respectively, with 14 bases between them. This CDR3 reads CASSARAPYSNQPQHF. CDR3 nucleotide sequence: TGTGCCAGCAGTGCTCGGGCACCTTATAGCAATCAGCCCCAGCATTTT.